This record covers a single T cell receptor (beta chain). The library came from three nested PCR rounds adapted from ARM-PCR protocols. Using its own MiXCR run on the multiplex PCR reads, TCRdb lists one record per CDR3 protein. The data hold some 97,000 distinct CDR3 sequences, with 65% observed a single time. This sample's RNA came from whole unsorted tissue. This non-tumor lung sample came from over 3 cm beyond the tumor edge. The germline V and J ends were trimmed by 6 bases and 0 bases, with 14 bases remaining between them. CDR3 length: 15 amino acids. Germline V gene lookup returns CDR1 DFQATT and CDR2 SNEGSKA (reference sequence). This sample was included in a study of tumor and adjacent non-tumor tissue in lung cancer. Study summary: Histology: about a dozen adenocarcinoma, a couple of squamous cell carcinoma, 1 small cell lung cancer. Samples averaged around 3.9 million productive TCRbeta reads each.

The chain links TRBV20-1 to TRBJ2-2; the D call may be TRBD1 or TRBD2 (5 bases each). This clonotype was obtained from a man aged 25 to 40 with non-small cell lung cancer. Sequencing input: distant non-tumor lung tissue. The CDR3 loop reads CSAHSQGANTGELFF. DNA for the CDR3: TGCAGTGCCCACAGCCAGGGAGCGAACACCGGGGAGCTGTTTTTT.